This T cell receptor (beta chain) was recovered during a study of vaccination and CD4 T cells after COVID-19 (dated by TCRdb to 2021 to 2024). The study in broad terms: Convalescent patients had a positive SARS-CoV-2 result on nasal swab PCR, and of these patients, 8 or 9 had mild disease and one had severe disease. As controls, cultures received a CEFX viral epitope pool (the positive control), an HIV-1 Nef peptide pool (the negative control), or no peptide at all. In around 9 COVID-19 convalescent patients and a few infection-naive healthy vaccine recipients, researchers compared the spike-specific CD4+ TCR repertoire from before mRNA vaccination with the repertoire from after. In the convalescent cohort there were six males and four females, among whom were two Hispanic individuals, seven Caucasians, two Asians and one multiracial person. Participants got two doses of the Pfizer-BioNTech BNT162b2 vaccine (n=8) or two doses of the Moderna mRNA-1273 vaccine (n=2). Post-vaccine blood samples were collected a median of approximately 68 days after the second vaccine dose, ranging from 14 to 241 days. For stimulating the cultures, overlapping spike peptide pools were used, derived from SARS-CoV-2 as well as from the common cold coronaviruses HCoV-NL63, HCoV-OC43 and HCoV-229E. Post-COVID blood samples were collected from convalescent patients a median of approximately 100 days after diagnosis, with a range of roughly 30 to 161 days.

What the work shows at the level of the full study, not this receptor alone: Among the post-vaccine SARS-CoV-2-reactive clones in convalescent patients, a median around 86% showed up only after vaccination, which suggests vaccine-specific priming. The number of convalescent patients in the study was relatively small, and the study did not examine early timepoints following natural infection. Although the median number of SARS-CoV-2-reactive clonotypes went up from roughly 20 after infection to around 39 after vaccination, the increase was not significant. Of the vaccine-specific clones found in convalescent patients, nearly all (304 of 307) were mono-reactive for SARS-CoV-2 spike instead of being cross-reactive with common cold coronaviruses.

The treatment or condition label corresponds to: approximately nine-day PBMC culture with coronavirus spike peptide pools or control peptides (ViraFEST assay). The ViraFEST assay, used in the study, expanded antigen-specific T cells with peptide pools and then identified the expanded clonotypes through TCR sequencing. The positive SARS-CoV-2 PCR tests of the convalescent patients were dated from March to December 2020, before the Alpha, Beta and Delta variants emerged in the United States. Each well held 2.2 million or so PBMCs cultured with around 10 ug/ml peptide pools in IMDM containing roughly 5% human AB serum and around 10 IU/ml IL-2. Half of the culture medium was replaced with fresh IL-2-containing medium on days 3 and 7. CD4+ T cells were isolated after roughly 9 days of culture through negative selection using the EasySep CD4+ T cell isolation kit. Ficoll-Paque Plus gradient centrifugation was used to isolate PBMCs from whole blood, and the isolated PBMCs were then either used fresh or cryopreserved at -140C. Culture conditions were generally each tested in triplicate wells.

The library was prepared using PCR. At the Johns Hopkins FTIC core, DNA from the cultured CD4+ T cells underwent TCR sequencing with the Oncomine TCR Beta short-read assay. The QIAamp micro DNA kit was used to extract genomic DNA from the cultured CD4+ T cells. The Oncomine TCR Beta libraries from cultured CD4+ T cells were pooled using unique dual indexes and then sequenced on an Illumina iSeq 100. Per the original workflow: Non-productive sequences were removed, and CDR3s not starting with C, not ending with F or W, or shorter than 7 amino acids were discarded. The MANAFEST web application identified antigen-specific clonotypes by comparing peptide-stimulated wells against reference wells and other culture wells. For a clone to be called positive, the clone needed an FDR below 0.05, an odds ratio above 5, and a productive frequency above 0.1% in at least two of three replicate wells. A clonotype counted as cross-reactive if it showed significant expansion both in the SARS-CoV-2 spike wells and in at least one common cold coronavirus spike condition. Levenshtein distances (stringdist) and unrooted phylogenetic trees (ape) in R version 3.6.1 were used to assess CDR3 homology. Using fastp trimming at Q25 and MiXCR clonotype assembly, TCRdb reanalyzed the public sequencing data and kept in-frame beta chains. Merged by CDR3 protein, the rows form single entries marked with the most common genes and DNA. Clone size and V and J calls follow TCRdb, not the original study. The sample table records roughly 13,000 distinct CDR3 sequences; 50% to 75% of these occur just once. Around 6.5% of the sample belongs to the ten largest clones.

About this clonotype: This clone's antigen is unknown. No base quality information exists; no much larger clone differs at one position.

Sequencing was carried out using CD4+ T cells from blood, cultured in vitro. This TCR came from a human donor who had recovered from COVID-19.

The DNA sequence reads TGTGCCAGCAGTTACTCGACCGGACAGGGAACAGATACGCAGTATTTT. The encoded protein is CASSYSTGQGTDTQYF. Here the chain combines TRBV6-5 and TRBJ2-3, with TRBD1 identical over 8 junction bases. CDR1 MNHEY and CDR2 SVGAGI are derived from the germline V gene. Trimming removed 0 bases from V and 3 bases from J; the gene matches leave 5 bases unexplained. Measured from the cysteine to the phenylalanine, the CDR3 is 16 residues long. The read is trimmed to its CDR3 DNA, 48 bases read in frame from base 1.